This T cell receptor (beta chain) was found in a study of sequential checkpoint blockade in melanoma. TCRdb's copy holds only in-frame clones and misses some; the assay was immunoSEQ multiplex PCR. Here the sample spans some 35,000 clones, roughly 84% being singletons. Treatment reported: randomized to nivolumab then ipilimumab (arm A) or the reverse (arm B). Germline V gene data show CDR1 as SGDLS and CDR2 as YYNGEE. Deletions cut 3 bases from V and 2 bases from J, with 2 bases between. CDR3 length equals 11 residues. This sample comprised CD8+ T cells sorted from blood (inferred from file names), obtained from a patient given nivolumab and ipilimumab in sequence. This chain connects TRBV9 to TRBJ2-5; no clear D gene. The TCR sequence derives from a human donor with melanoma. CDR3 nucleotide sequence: TGTGCCAGCAGCGCTCAAGAGACCCAGTACTTC. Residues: CASSAQETQYF.